The source of this T cell receptor beta chain is a study of CD8 T cells in Susac syndrome. An input of about 0.5 to 1 ug of RNA was subjected to reverse transcription using random hexamers. TCR beta CDR3 was amplified by immunoSEQ covering 54 Vbeta and 13 Jbeta. Using its own MiXCR run on the immunoSEQ multiplex PCR reads, TCRdb lists one record per CDR3 protein. The sample includes around 130,000 distinct CDR3 sequences, approximately 79% seen only once; the top ten take 0.45% to 0.6%. V was clipped by 0 bases and J by 5 bases, with 13 bases between them. Per the germline V gene, CDR1 is MNHEY and CDR2 is SVGAGI. CDR3 length equals 15 residues.

Sequencing was performed on CD8+ T cells from PBMCs. The sequence was obtained from a human donor with multiple sclerosis. The chain recombines TRBV6-5 with TRBJ1-2; D unclear. CDR3 bases: TGTGCCAGCAGTTACTCGAGTGGCACAACATATGGCTACACCTTC. Protein product: CASSYSSGTTYGYTF.